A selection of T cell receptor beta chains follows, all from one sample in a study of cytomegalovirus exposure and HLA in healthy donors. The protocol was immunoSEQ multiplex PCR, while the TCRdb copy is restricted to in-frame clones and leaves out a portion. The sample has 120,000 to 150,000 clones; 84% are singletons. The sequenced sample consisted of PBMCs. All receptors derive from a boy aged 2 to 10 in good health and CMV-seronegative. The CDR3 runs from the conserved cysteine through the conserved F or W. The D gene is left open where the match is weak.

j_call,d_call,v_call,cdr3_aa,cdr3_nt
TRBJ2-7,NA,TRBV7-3,CASSVQGGSSYEQYF,TGTGCCAGCAGCGTACAGGGCGGAAGTTCCTACGAGCAGTACTTC
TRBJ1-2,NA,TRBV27,CASSFGGMYGYTF,TGTGCCAGCAGTTTCGGGGGGATGTACGGCTACACCTTC
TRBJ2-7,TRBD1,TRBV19,CASSGTGYSYEQYF,TGTGCCAGTAGCGGGACAGGTTACTCCTACGAGCAGTACTTC
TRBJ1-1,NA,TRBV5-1,CASSLVSAGQNTEAFF,TGCGCCAGCAGCTTGGTTTCCGCAGGACAGAACACTGAAGCTTTCTTT
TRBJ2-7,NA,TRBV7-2,CASSPSSYEQYF,TGTGCCAGCAGTCCCAGCTCCTACGAGCAGTACTTC
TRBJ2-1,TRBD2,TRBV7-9,CASSYSGHEQFF,TGTGCCAGCAGCTATAGCGGGCATGAGCAGTTCTTC
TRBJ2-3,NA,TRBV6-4,CASARDSPTDTQYF,TGTGCCAGCGCCCGGGACTCACCCACAGATACGCAGTATTTT
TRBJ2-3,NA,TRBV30,CAWSAIRTSTDTQYF,TGTGCCTGGAGTGCGATTAGGACAAGCACAGATACGCAGTATTTT
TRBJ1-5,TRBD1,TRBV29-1,CSVTLGQGDQPQHF,TGCAGCGTTACCCTCGGACAGGGCGATCAGCCCCAGCATTTT
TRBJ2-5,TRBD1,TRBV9,CASSVGTGFLAQETQYF,TGTGCCAGCAGCGTTGGGACAGGGTTTCTGGCTCAAGAGACCCAGTACTTC
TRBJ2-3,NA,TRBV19,CASGDGGRPSTDTQYF,TGTGCCAGTGGGGATGGGGGCAGACCTAGCACAGATACGCAGTATTTT
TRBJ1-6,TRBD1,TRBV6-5,CASSYQIQGGTSPLHF,TGTGCCAGCAGTTACCAGATTCAGGGGGGAACTTCACCCCTCCACTTT
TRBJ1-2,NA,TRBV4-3,CASSQDLSGAANYGYTF,TGCGCCAGCAGCCAAGATTTATCTGGGGCAGCAAACTATGGCTACACCTTC
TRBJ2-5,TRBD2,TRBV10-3,CAIRGSSGSETQYF,TGTGCCATCAGGGGAAGTAGCGGGAGCGAGACCCAGTACTTC
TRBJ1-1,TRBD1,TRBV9,CASNPSGTGRTNTEAFF,TGTGCCAGCAATCCTTCCGGGACAGGGCGAACGAACACTGAAGCTTTCTTT
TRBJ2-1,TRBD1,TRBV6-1,CASSEAQGLYNEQFF,TGTGCCAGCAGTGAAGCACAGGGGCTCTACAATGAGCAGTTCTTC